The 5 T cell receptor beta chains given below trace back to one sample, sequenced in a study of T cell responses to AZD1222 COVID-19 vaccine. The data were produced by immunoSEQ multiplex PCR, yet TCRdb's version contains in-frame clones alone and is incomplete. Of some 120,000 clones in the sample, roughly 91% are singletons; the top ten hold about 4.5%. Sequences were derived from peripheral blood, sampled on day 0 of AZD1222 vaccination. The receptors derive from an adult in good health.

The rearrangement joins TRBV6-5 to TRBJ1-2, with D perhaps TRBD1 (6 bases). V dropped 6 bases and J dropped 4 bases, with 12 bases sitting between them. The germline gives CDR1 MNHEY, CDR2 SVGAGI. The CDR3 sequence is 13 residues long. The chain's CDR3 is CASRKTGGYGYTF. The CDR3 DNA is TGTGCCAGCAGGAAGACAGGCGGCTATGGCTACACCTTC.

CDR3: CASSLLAGSDTQYF. DNA of the CDR3: TGCGCCAGCAGCTTACTAGCGGGGTCAGATACGCAGTATTTT. This chain joins TRBV5-1 and TRBJ2-3; TRBD2 matches at 10 bases. Trimming removed 2 bases from V and 4 bases from J; junction bases left unmatched: 1. The CDR3 loop spans 14 amino acids. Germline CDR1 and CDR2: SGHRS and YFSETQ.

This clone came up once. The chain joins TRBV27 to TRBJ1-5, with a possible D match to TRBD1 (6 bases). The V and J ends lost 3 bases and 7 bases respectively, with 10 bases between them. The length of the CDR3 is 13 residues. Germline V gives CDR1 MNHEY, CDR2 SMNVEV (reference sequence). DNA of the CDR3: TGTGCCAGCAGTTTGTCACAGGGCCAGCCCCAGCATTTT. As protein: CASSLSQGQPQHF.

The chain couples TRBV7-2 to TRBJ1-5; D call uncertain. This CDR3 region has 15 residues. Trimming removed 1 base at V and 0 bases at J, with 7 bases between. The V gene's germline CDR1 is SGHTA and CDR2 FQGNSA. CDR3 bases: TGTGCCAGCAGCTTAGTTCCCCTTAGCAATCAGCCCCAGCATTTT. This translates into CASSLVPLSNQPQHF.

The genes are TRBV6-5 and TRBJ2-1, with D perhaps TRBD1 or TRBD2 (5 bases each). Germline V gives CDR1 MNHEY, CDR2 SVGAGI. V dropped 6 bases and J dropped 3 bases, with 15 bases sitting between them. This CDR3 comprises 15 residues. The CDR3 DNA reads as TGTGCCAGCAGCTCTACTAGTGGGGGCTACAATGAGCAGTTCTTC. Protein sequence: CASSSTSGGYNEQFF.